Listed below are T cell receptor beta chains from one sample, sequenced in a study of blood T cell repertoires in COVID-19. Measured with immunoSEQ multiplex PCR; TCRdb has only the in-frame clones, and not every one. The table shows 75,000 to 90,000 clones, with about 90% occurring only once. The specimen was peripheral blood. The receptors come from a human donor in a cohort sampled during active COVID-19. CDR3s leave out the opening cysteine and the closing phenylalanine or tryptophan. Fields, in order: CDR3 protein, V gene, D gene. D genes are given only for firm matches.

cdr3_aa: ASSLFSGNTIY; v_call: TRBV6-5; d_call: NA
cdr3_aa: ASSGHTEGTSYEQY; v_call: TRBV7-2; d_call: NA
cdr3_aa: ASSLSRTSGGAETQY; v_call: TRBV7-6; d_call: TRBD2
cdr3_aa: ASTEGDQPQH; v_call: TRBV5-8; d_call: NA
cdr3_aa: ASSSPGEETQY; v_call: TRBV5-1; d_call: NA
cdr3_aa: ASSTEITDTQY; v_call: TRBV19; d_call: NA
cdr3_aa: ASSSVAGYEQY; v_call: TRBV5-1; d_call: NA
cdr3_aa: ASSLDTEQY; v_call: TRBV5-4; d_call: NA
cdr3_aa: ASSETATSSYNEQF; v_call: TRBV7-2; d_call: NA
cdr3_aa: ASTHQNPSGYEQY; v_call: TRBV5-1; d_call: TRBD2
cdr3_aa: ASSYGTGVREQY; v_call: TRBV6-2/TRBV6-3; d_call: TRBD1
cdr3_aa: ASSIGVGLANSYNEQF; v_call: TRBV19; d_call: NA
cdr3_aa: SANGESEQF; v_call: TRBV20-1; d_call: NA
cdr3_aa: ASSYSGGIHNSPLH; v_call: TRBV6-5; d_call: NA
cdr3_aa: ASSIDFLQGINEQF; v_call: TRBV19; d_call: NA
cdr3_aa: ASRKRQGTTMYEQY; v_call: TRBV6-7; d_call: NA
cdr3_aa: ASSQSDRDGYT; v_call: TRBV4-3; d_call: TRBD1
cdr3_aa: ASSRALAKNIQY; v_call: TRBV19; d_call: NA
cdr3_aa: ASSGQYNEQF; v_call: TRBV7-9; d_call: NA
cdr3_aa: ASSPNGQGAEKLF; v_call: TRBV18; d_call: TRBD1
cdr3_aa: AISEGQGITNVLT; v_call: TRBV10-3; d_call: TRBD1
cdr3_aa: ASSEALVPGSSKGVGKKQF; v_call: TRBV6-1; d_call: NA
cdr3_aa: ASRWTPANTGELF; v_call: TRBV5-1; d_call: NA
cdr3_aa: ASSQDAGRTGYT; v_call: TRBV4-3; d_call: NA
cdr3_aa: ASSLMEVRTGNTGELF; v_call: TRBV7-3; d_call: TRBD1
cdr3_aa: ASTQLAGTIYEQY; v_call: TRBV6-5; d_call: TRBD2
cdr3_aa: ASSRGGQETQY; v_call: TRBV7-9; d_call: NA
cdr3_aa: ASSRLSGNTIY; v_call: TRBV6-2/TRBV6-3; d_call: NA
cdr3_aa: ASSLGAGSVPSRGKLF; v_call: TRBV7-2; d_call: TRBD1
cdr3_aa: ASSYSFWADTEAF; v_call: TRBV6-5; d_call: NA
cdr3_aa: ATSRDLGGKNIQY; v_call: TRBV15; d_call: NA
cdr3_aa: ASSWAGNTEAF; v_call: TRBV5-1; d_call: NA